This T cell receptor beta chain was captured by sequencing in a study of T-cell memory formation after mild COVID-19. TCRdb re-derived calls from the 5' RACE reads in MiXCR, one entry per CDR3 protein. In the table there are 300,000 or so distinct CDR3 sequences, 15% to 20% of which are singletons. The sequenced material came from PBMCs or a T cell subset sorted from them (not recorded which). The clonotype comes from a man aged 18 to 29 who had mild COVID-19 (a few samples of this study predate the infection). Cell type and time point are not known.

CDR3 in DNA: TGTGCCAGCAGATCCGAAAAACCTGGACCCGACAATGAGCAGTTCTTC. This codes for CASRSEKPGPDNEQFF. The genes are TRBV28 and TRBJ2-1; D is unresolved. V lost 6 bases and J lost 5, with 20 bases in between. The CDR3 consists of 16 residues. CDR1 is MDHEN and CDR2 is SYDVKM in the germline V gene.